The source of this T cell receptor (beta chain) is a study of CD8+ T cells in alopecia areata. General study results and limits: Elevated clonality characterized lesional scalp relative to normal scalp, particularly in alopecia totalis/universalis. Many expanded lesional clones stayed in scalp and blood while on tofacitinib.

Of note for this clone: What it recognizes is unknown.

Extraction of RNA preceded its reverse transcription into cDNA, which served as the sequencing template. TCRdb's table, derived via immunoSEQ multiplex PCR, lists solely in-frame clones and lacks some. Of 70,000 or so clones in the sample, around 29% are singletons; the top ten hold about 15%. The germline CDR1 and CDR2 sequences are GTSNPN and SVGIG (reference sequence). The CDR3 loop spans 11 amino acids. V gave up 2 bases and J gave up 8 bases, with 9 bases separating them. This sample's treatment: oral pan-JAK inhibitor, 5-10 mg twice daily. From alopecia areata patients, lesional scalp punch biopsies and peripheral blood were collected.

The sample consisted of CD8+ T cells sorted from blood, taken at week 4, from a patient treated with tofacitinib. This receptor was obtained from a human donor with alopecia areata. The V call is TRBV30, the J call TRBJ1-1; a possible D gene is TRBD1 (5 bases). The CDR3 DNA reads as TGTGCCTGGAGTTTTGGGGACGAAGCTTTCTTT. It translates to CAWSFGDEAFF.